This entry describes one T cell receptor beta chain. Per the original data handling: Estimation of nucleated cell counts was performed using reference gene primer amplification. The data were produced by immunoSEQ multiplex PCR, yet TCRdb's version contains in-frame clones alone and is incomplete. The V and J calls and clone size were taken over from that table, and D and trimming were inferred from the DNA. The table includes over 200,000 clones, 88% detected once. Unmatched junction bases numbered 4, after V lost 6 bases and J lost 2 bases. The CDR3 sequence is 14 residues long. Germline CDR1 and CDR2: MDHEN and SYDVKM. This sample was included in a study of blood T cell repertoires in COVID-19. Whole-study context: Acute and convalescent COVID-19 specimens originated in the United States, Italy and Spain.

The receptor comes from a woman in her fifties or sixties with acute or convalescent COVID-19. The sample comprised peripheral blood. The J gene is TRBJ2-7, the V gene TRBV28; 10 nucleotides line up with TRBD2. CDR3 sequence: CASRTTSGTYEQYF. CDR3 coding DNA: TGTGCCAGCAGGACCACTAGCGGGACCTACGAGCAGTACTTC. Complete variable domain (other parts from reference TRBV28 and TRBJ2-7): DVKVTQSSRYLVKRTGEKVFLECVQDMDHENMFWYRQDPGLGLRLIYFSYDVKMKEKGDIPEGYSVSREKKERFSLILESASTNQTSMYLCASRTTSGTYEQYFGPGTRLTVT.